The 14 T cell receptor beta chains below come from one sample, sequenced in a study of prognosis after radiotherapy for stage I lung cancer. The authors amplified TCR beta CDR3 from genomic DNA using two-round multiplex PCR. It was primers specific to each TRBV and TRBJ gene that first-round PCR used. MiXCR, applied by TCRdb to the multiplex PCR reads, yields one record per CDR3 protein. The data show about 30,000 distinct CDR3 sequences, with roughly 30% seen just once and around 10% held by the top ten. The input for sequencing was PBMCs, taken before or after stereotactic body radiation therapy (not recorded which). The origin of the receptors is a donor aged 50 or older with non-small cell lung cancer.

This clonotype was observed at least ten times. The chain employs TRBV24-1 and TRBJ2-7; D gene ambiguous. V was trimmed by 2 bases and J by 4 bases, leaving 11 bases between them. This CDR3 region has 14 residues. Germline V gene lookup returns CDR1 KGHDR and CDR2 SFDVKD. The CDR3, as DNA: TGTGCCACCAGTGATTCTTTGGACGGGTACGAGCAGTACTTC. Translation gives CATSDSLDGYEQYF.

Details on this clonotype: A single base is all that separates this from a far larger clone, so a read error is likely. Written as DNA, the CDR3 is TGTGCCAGCAGTTACTCAAGTTGGGACAGGGACAATCCCCATCCTAGCAATCAGCCCCAGCATTTT. It yields the protein CASSYSSWDRDNPHPSNQPQHF. The chain couples TRBV6-4 to TRBJ1-5, with 9 bases that match TRBD1. The CDR3 spans 22 residues. Germline V CDR1 and CDR2: MRHNA, SNTAGT.

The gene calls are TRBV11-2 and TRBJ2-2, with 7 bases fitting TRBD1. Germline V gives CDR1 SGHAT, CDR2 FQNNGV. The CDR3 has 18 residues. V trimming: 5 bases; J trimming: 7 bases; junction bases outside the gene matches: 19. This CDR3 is CASSRGLYRGRNHGELFF. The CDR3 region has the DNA TGTGCCAGCAGCCGCGGGCTATACAGGGGAAGGAACCACGGGGAGCTGTTTTTT.

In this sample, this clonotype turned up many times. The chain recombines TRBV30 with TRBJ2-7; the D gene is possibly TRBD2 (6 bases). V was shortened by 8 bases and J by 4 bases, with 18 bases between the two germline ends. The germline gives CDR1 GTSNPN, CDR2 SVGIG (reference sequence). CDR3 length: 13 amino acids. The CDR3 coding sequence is TGTGCCGGGACTTTGGCGGGGATTTACGAGCAGTACTTC. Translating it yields CAGTLAGIYEQYF.

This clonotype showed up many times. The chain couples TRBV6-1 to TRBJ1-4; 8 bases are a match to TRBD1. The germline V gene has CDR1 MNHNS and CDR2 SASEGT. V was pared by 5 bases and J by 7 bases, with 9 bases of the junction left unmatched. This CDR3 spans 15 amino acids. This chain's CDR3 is CASSPNGQGPEKLFF. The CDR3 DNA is TGTGCCAGCAGTCCTAATGGACAGGGACCTGAAAAACTGTTTTTT.

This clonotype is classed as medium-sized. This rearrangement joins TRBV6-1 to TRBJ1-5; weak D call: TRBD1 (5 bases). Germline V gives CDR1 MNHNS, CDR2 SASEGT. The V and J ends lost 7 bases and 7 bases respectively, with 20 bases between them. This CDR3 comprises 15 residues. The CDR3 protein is CASTLAMGDGQPQHF. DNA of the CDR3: TGTGCCAGCACCCTGGCGATGGGGGATGGCCAGCCCCAGCATTTT.

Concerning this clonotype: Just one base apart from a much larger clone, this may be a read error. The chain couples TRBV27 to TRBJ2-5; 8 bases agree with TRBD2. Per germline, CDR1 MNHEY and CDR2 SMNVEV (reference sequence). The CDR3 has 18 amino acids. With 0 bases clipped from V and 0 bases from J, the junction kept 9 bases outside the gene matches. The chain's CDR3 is CASSLSSGGTPYQETQYF. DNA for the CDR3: TGTGCCAGCAGTTTATCCAGCGGGGGCACCCCGTACCAAGAGACCCAGTACTTC.

The CDR3 protein is CASSLREGEKLFF. In DNA, the CDR3 is TGTGCCAGCAGCTTGCGGGAGGGTGAAAAACTGTTTTTT. The V gene is TRBV5-4, the J gene TRBJ1-4; the D is unclear. Per the germline V gene, CDR1 is SGHNT and CDR2 is YYREEE (reference sequence). Trimming stripped 1 base from V and 7 bases from J, with 8 bases between. CDR3 length: 13 residues.

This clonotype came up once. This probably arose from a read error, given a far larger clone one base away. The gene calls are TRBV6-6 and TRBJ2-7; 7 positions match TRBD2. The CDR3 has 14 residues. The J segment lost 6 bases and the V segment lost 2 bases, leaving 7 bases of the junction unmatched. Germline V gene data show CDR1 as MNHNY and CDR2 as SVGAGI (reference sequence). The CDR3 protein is CASSYGLTGGEQYF. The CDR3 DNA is TGTGCCAGCAGTTACGGGCTAACGGGAGGCGAGCAGTACTTC.

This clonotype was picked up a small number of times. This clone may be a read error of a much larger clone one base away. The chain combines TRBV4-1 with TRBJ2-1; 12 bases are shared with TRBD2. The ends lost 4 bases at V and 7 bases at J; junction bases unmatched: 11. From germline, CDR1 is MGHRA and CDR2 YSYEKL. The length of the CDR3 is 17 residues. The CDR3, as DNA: TGCGCCAGCAGCCGGGGTTCTCTAGCGGGAGGGATGAATGAGCAGTTCTTC. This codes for CASSRGSLAGGMNEQFF.

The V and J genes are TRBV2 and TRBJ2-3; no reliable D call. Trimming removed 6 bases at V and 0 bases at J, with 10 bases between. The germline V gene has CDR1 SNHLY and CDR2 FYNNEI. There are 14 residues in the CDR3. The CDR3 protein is CASSPDISTDTQYF. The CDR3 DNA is TGTGCCAGCAGCCCCGACATCAGCACAGATACGCAGTATTTT.

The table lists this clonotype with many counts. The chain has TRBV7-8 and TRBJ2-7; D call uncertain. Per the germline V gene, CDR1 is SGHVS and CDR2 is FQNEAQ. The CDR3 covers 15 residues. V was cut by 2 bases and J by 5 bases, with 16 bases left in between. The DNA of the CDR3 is TGTGCCAGCAGCTTAACCCGGGTGTCCCCCCACGAGCAGTACTTC. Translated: CASSLTRVSPHEQYF. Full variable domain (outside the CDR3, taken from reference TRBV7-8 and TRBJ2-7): GAGVSQSPRYKVAKRGQDVALRCDPISGHVSLFWYQQALGQGPEFLTYFQNEAQLDKSGLPSDRFFAERPEGSVSTLKIQRTQQEDSAVYLCASSLTRVSPHEQYFGPGTRLTVT.

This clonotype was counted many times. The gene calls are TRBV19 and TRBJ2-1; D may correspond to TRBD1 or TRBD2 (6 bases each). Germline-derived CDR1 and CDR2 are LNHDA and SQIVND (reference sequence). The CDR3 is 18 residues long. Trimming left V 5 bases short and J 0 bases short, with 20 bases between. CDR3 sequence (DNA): TGTGCCAGTAGTCACACCTGGGGGCGGGGAAGCTCCTACAATGAGCAGTTCTTC. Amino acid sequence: CASSHTWGRGSSYNEQFF.

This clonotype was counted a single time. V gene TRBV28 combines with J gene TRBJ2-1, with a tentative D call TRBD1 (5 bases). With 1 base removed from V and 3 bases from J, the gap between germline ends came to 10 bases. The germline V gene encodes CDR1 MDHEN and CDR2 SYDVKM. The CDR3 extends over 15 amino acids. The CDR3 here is CASSLFPGHYNEQFF. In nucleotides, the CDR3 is TGTGCCAGCAGTTTATTCCCTGGACACTACAATGAGCAGTTCTTC.